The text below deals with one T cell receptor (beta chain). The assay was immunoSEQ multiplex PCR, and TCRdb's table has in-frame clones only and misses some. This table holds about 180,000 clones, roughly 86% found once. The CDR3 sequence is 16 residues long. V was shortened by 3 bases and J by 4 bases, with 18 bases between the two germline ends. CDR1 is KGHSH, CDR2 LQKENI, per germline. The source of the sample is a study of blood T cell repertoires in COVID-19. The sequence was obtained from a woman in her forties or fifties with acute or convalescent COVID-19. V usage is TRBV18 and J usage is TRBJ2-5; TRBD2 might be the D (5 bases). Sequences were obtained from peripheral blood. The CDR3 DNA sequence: TGTGCCAGCTCACCCCGGACTCCTGGTTGGGGAGAGACCCAGTACTTC. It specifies CASSPRTPGWGETQYF.